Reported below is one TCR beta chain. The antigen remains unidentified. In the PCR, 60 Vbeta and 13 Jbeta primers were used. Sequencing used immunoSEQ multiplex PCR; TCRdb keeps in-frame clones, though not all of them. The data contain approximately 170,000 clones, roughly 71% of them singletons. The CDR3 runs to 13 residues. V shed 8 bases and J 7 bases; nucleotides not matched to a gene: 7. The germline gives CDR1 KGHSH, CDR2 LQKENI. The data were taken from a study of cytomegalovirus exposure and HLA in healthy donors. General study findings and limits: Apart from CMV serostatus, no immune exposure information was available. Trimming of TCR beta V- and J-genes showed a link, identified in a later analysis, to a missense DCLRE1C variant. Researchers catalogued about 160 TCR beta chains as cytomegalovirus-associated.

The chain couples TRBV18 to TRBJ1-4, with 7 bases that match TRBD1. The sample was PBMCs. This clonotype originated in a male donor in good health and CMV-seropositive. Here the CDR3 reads CASRQGLGEKLFF. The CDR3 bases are TGTGCCAGCCGACAGGGATTAGGTGAAAAACTGTTTTTT.